This T cell receptor (beta chain) emerged from a study of cytotoxic CD8 clonotypes in ibrutinib-treated CLL. At the level of the study: Responses comprised approximately 25 partial and 2 complete; at median around 70 months, approximately 14 remained remitted and about 12 progressed. Findings of the study overall: Public clonotypes occurred uncommonly; on treatment, they contracted or remained stable. T-cell clonality at baseline went above that of age-matched healthy donors and rose and fell with circulating CD8+ T-cell counts.

Germline V gene sequence: CDR1 SGHNT, CDR2 YYREEE (reference sequence). The V gene end was trimmed by 2 bases and the J gene end by 2 bases; junction bases not matched to a gene: 5. This CDR3 has 17 residues. The assay was immunoSEQ multiplex PCR, and TCRdb's table has in-frame clones only and misses some. The table lists around 200,000 clones, around 70% of them singletons. Comment on this clone: Its antigen remains unidentified.

Cryopreserved PBMCs yielded approximately 2 micrograms of genomic DNA for TCR beta libraries. The V and J genes are TRBV5-4 and TRBJ2-1; 12 nucleotides agree with TRBD2. This clonotype was obtained from a human donor with chronic lymphocytic leukemia. Here the sequenced sample was PBMCs, taken after 12 months of ibrutinib treatment. The CDR3 region has the DNA TGTGCCAGCAGCTTAGGACTAGCGGGATCCGCCTACAATGAGCAGTTCTTC. Its translation: CASSLGLAGSAYNEQFF.